These T cell receptor beta chains were read from a single sample in a study of cytomegalovirus exposure and HLA in healthy donors. The repertoire was sequenced with immunoSEQ multiplex PCR; TCRdb's copy has only in-frame clones and lacks some. In the table there are about 160,000 clones, roughly 77% of which are singletons. Sequencing was carried out using PBMCs. The receptors shown here come from a human donor in good health. Both conserved end residues are part of each CDR3. D genes are given only for firm matches. Part of the rows lack a size; the others show once, few, many or a class for expanded clones.

TRBJ1-3	-	-	TRBV7-2	TGTGCCAGCAGCTCCCCCCCCGGTAGGTGGAGCCTTGGAAACACCATATATTTT	CASSSPPGRWSLGNTIYF
TRBJ2-1	-	-	TRBV11-1	TGTGCCAGCAGTCTTGAGGGAGTCGGGTACAATGAGCAGTTCTTC	CASSLEGVGYNEQFF
TRBJ2-7	-	-	TRBV6-1	TGTGCCAGCAGTGAACAGGTTTTTGGAGAGCAGTACTTC	CASSEQVFGEQYF
TRBJ2-4	-	TRBD1	TRBV6-1	TGTGCCAGCAGTGGACACGGACAGGGGGCGACGGCCAAAAACATTCAGTACTTC	CASSGHGQGATAKNIQYF
TRBJ1-6	once	TRBD1	TRBV6-5	TGTGCCAGCAGACGGACAGGGGGGAATTCACCCCTCCACTTT	CASRRTGGNSPLHF
TRBJ2-7	once	-	TRBV6-5	TGTGCCAGCAGTCGCGGTGGGAGCGACGAGCAGTACTTC	CASSRGGSDEQYF
TRBJ2-1	-	TRBD2	TRBV4-3	TGCGCCAGCAGCCAAGGAGCTGGGACTAGCGGGAGCAATGAGCAGTTCTTC	CASSQGAGTSGSNEQFF
TRBJ2-5	-	TRBD1	TRBV2	TGTGCCAGCAGCCGGCACACGTCCATTGCAGGGGGCCTTAGGGGGACCCAGTACTTC	CASSRHTSIAGGLRGTQYF
TRBJ2-1	-	-	TRBV11-3	TGTGCCAGCAGCTTAGGCTACAGGGAGGGCAATGAGCAGTTCTTC	CASSLGYREGNEQFF
TRBJ1-3	-	TRBD1	TRBV6-5	TGTGCCAGCACCTTACTACAGGGGACAGGAAACACCATATATTTT	CASTLLQGTGNTIYF
TRBJ2-2	-	TRBD1	TRBV10-3	TGTGCCACCCAAAACAGGGGTGACACCGGGGAGCTGTTTTTT	CATQNRGDTGELFF
TRBJ2-4	-	-	TRBV12-2	TGTGCAAGTCGCCCGAAACAGGAATCACTAGCCAAAAACATTCAGTACTTC	CASRPKQESLAKNIQYF
TRBJ2-7	-	TRBD2	TRBV4-3	TGCGCCAGCAGCCAAGGACTAGCTCTCGACGAGCAGTACTTC	CASSQGLALDEQYF
TRBJ1-1	-	-	TRBV11-3	TGTGCCAGCAGCAACGGACAGATGAACACTGAAGCTTTCTTT	CASSNGQMNTEAFF
TRBJ1-2	-	-	TRBV6-1	TGTGCCAGCAGAGGGGGAGCGAGTGATAACTATGGCTACACCTTC	CASRGGASDNYGYTF
TRBJ1-1	-	-	TRBV30	TGTGCCTGGAGTGTATCAGTGACTGAAGCTTTCTTT	CAWSVSVTEAFF
TRBJ2-7	-	TRBD1	TRBV7-9	TGTGCCAGCAGCCCCGACAGGGCGGACGAGCAGTACTTC	CASSPDRADEQYF
TRBJ2-1	-	-	TRBV25-1	TGTGCCAGCAGTGAATTGGGCGGGAACGAGCAGTTCTTC	CASSELGGNEQFF
TRBJ1-2	-	TRBD1	TRBV29-1	TGCAGCGTCAAACAGGGGGCGATCGGCTACACCTTC	CSVKQGAIGYTF
TRBJ2-5	few	-	TRBV21-1	TGTGCCAACCGTTTCACTAGCGGGAGGGAGACCCAGTACTTC	CANRFTSGRETQYF
TRBJ1-2	-	-	TRBV29-1	TGCAGCGCGGCGGCGGCCGGTGGCTACACCTTC	CSAAAAGGYTF
TRBJ2-1	-	TRBD2	TRBV28	TGTGCCAGCGTAGCGGGGGGATACAATGAGCAGTTCTTC	CASVAGGYNEQFF
TRBJ2-3	-	-	TRBV5-6	TGTGCCAGCAGCGGCGACAGGCCTGATACGCAGTATTTT	CASSGDRPDTQYF
TRBJ2-1	-	-	TRBV28	TGTGCCAGCAGTTTGGACATATACAATGAGCAGTTCTTC	CASSLDIYNEQFF
TRBJ1-1	-	-	TRBV5-1	TGCGCCAGCAGCTTGGACCCATCCGGACACCTGCTTGAAGCTTTCTTT	CASSLDPSGHLLEAFF
TRBJ2-5	-	-	TRBV5-1	TGCGCCAGCAGTGGGGGAAGCGGACAGAGACAAGAGACCCAGTACTTC	CASSGGSGQRQETQYF
TRBJ1-4	-	-	TRBV30	TGTGCCTGGGGGGGGAGGGGTAATGAAAAACTGTTTTTT	CAWGGRGNEKLFF
TRBJ2-7	-	-	TRBV6-5	TGTGCCAGCAGTTACTCGAGAAGCGAGCAGTACTTC	CASSYSRSEQYF
TRBJ2-7	-	TRBD1	TRBV5-6	TGTGCCAGCAGCTTGGTAGGGCTCGGGACAGGATCCTACGAGCAGTACTTC	CASSLVGLGTGSYEQYF
TRBJ1-2	-	-	TRBV14	TGTGCCAGCAGCCAAGCCGAGGGATATACCTATGGCTACACCTTC	CASSQAEGYTYGYTF
TRBJ2-2	-	TRBD2	TRBV7-9	TGTTCCAGCAGCTCCCGAAGACTAGCGGGAGGAAACACCGGGGAGCTGTTTTTT	CSSSSRRLAGGNTGELFF
TRBJ2-7	-	TRBD2	TRBV30	TGTGCCTGGAGTGGTAGCGGGGGGGCCGGGGAGCAGTACTTC	CAWSGSGGAGEQYF
TRBJ2-7	-	-	TRBV7-2	TGTGCCAGCAGCTTAGGGGCAGGGGCGGACGAGCAGTACTTC	CASSLGAGADEQYF
TRBJ2-1	-	-	TRBV28	TGTGCCAGCAGTTTCTCGGGACTCGACAATGAGCAGTTCTTC	CASSFSGLDNEQFF
TRBJ2-2	-	-	TRBV23-1	TGCGCCAGCAGTTCCGACAGTGGCCCCGGGGAGCTGTTTTTT	CASSSDSGPGELFF
TRBJ1-2	-	TRBD1	TRBV29-1	TGCAGCGCCCGGGGACAGGGGAACTATGGCTACCCCTTC	CSARGQGNYGYPF
TRBJ2-7	-	TRBD1	TRBV18	TGTGCCAGCCCATCCAGGGGGCCCTACGAGCAGTACTTC	CASPSRGPYEQYF
TRBJ2-7	-	TRBD2	TRBV7-2	TGTGCCAGCAGCTTAACACTAGCGGGAGTAGGCTACGAGCAGTACTTC	CASSLTLAGVGYEQYF
TRBJ1-1	-	-	TRBV7-9	TGTGCCAGCAGCCTCGCTCCCCCTGGGAGCACTGAAGCTTTCTTT	CASSLAPPGSTEAFF
TRBJ2-7	-	TRBD1	TRBV7-6	TGTGCCAGCAGCCGCTCCGGGACAGGACTCTCCTACGAGCAGTACTTC	CASSRSGTGLSYEQYF
TRBJ2-3	-	-	TRBV7-9	TGTTCCAGCAGCTTACAGCAGGTCCCTATCCACACAGATACGCAGTATTTT	CSSSLQQVPIHTDTQYF